Below, 5 T cell receptor beta chains from the same sample are listed, as sequenced in a study of CD8 T cells in ankylosing spondylitis. Study-wide points: What appeared characteristic of ankylosing spondylitis blood was a TCR beta motif of eight highly homologous variants.

TCRdb reprocessed the 5' RACE reads via MiXCR and lists one record per CDR3 protein. The data show hundreds of thousands of distinct CDR3 sequences, 26% seen once. No antigen is known for these receptors. The sequencing input was blood, either unsorted or a sorted T cell fraction (not recorded which). Source of these receptors: a male donor with ankylosing spondylitis.

V gene TRBV3-1 combines with J gene TRBJ2-2; 7 bases fit TRBD1. The germline V gene has CDR1 LGHDT and CDR2 YNNKEL (reference sequence). The CDR3 extends over 20 amino acids. V lost 3 bases to trimming and J lost 0 bases; unmatched junction nucleotides: 16. The CDR3 here is CASSHPASDRESANTGELFF. The CDR3 DNA is TGTGCCAGCAGCCACCCGGCAAGCGACAGGGAGTCCGCGAACACCGGGGAGCTGTTTTTT.

This clonotype occurred a few times. The chain combines TRBV2 with TRBJ2-5; 12 bases map to TRBD2. Germline lookup yields CDR1 SNHLY and CDR2 FYNNEI. V dropped 6 bases and J dropped 4; count of bases not matched to a gene: 12. The CDR3 has 17 residues. CDR3 region: CASRERLAGVSGETQYF. The CDR3 region has the DNA TGTGCCAGCAGGGAGAGACTAGCGGGAGTCTCCGGAGAGACCCAGTACTTC.

The chain employs TRBV27 and TRBJ2-5, with 9 bases fitting TRBD2. The CDR3 totals 17 residues. The ends lost 4 bases at V and 5 bases at J; junction bases unmatched: 14. Germline values: CDR1 MNHEY, CDR2 SMNVEV (reference sequence). For the CDR3, the DNA is TGTGCCAGCAGTTGGGCAGCGGGAGGTCTCGTCAGGGAGACCCAGTACTTC. As protein: CASSWAAGGLVRETQYF.

The chain is built from TRBV11-2 and TRBJ1-5, with a weak D call TRBD1 (5 bases). The CDR3 consists of 15 residues. CDR1 is SGHAT and CDR2 is FQNNGV in the germline V gene. Trimming took 1 base from V and 7 from J, leaving 14 bases between them. The CDR3 nucleotides read TGTGCCAGCAGCTTAGGGTACGGGGACGGGCAGCCCCAGCATTTT. It is translated as CASSLGYGDGQPQHF.

This clonotype turned up a few times. The chain recombines TRBV9 with TRBJ2-7; 8 bases line up with TRBD2. The V segment lost 0 bases and the J segment 5 bases; nucleotides outside the gene matches: 10. The CDR3 is 16 amino acids. Germline values: CDR1 SGDLS, CDR2 YYNGEE. This chain's CDR3 is CASSVESSGYADEQYF. The CDR3 DNA sequence: TGTGCCAGCAGCGTAGAATCTAGCGGGTATGCGGACGAGCAGTACTTC.